The T cell receptor beta chain described here comes from a study of OX40 agonist ivuxolimab in advanced cancers. Study-wide background: Patients' therapy was ivuxolimab, an antibody that acts as an agonist of OX40 (CD134). Intravenous ivuxolimab at 0.01 to 10 mg/kg was given to patients every 2 weeks.

Repertoires were generated with immunoSEQ multiplex PCR, while TCRdb's copy carries only in-frame clones and drops some. The sample yields 23,000 or so clones, 70% to 90% seen once. The ends were cut back, 5 bases at V and 2 bases at J, with 13 bases in the middle. Germline CDR1 is KGHSH and CDR2 is LQKENI. The CDR3 length is 14 residues. The clonotype originates from an adult with an advanced solid tumor such as melanoma, head and neck, liver or kidney cancer. The rearrangement joins TRBV18 to TRBJ2-7, with D maybe TRBD2 (5 bases). The sequences come from CD4+ or CD8+ T cells sorted from blood, collected in a trial of the OX40 agonist ivuxolimab. CDR3 protein: CASSAPGYTYEQYF. DNA of the CDR3: TGTGCCAGCTCAGCGCCGGGATACACCTACGAGCAGTACTTC.